This TCR beta chain was observed in a study of human T cells and chemical hapten exposure. TCRdb passed the RACE reads through MiXCR, listing each CDR3 protein once. This table holds some 89,000 distinct CDR3 sequences, about 10% found once. In this sample, this clonotype turned up a few times. Time point given: patch test 2, 6 weeks after DPC sensitization. Treatment defined: therapeutic diphenylcyclopropenone sensitization with weekly scalp DPC. This sample comprised whole blood, obtained in connection with sensitization to the hapten diphenylcyclopropenone (DPC). This sequence originates from a woman aged 25-40 years with alopecia areata. Some clones in this sample may be carry-over from other donors' samples.

The CDR3 reads CASSLGDYGYTF. For the CDR3, the DNA is TGTGCCAGCAGTTTGGGCGACTATGGCTACACCTTC. The chain has TRBV28 and TRBJ1-2; D unresolved. With 3 bases removed from V and 3 bases from J, the gap between germline ends came to 5 bases. This CDR3 is 12 amino acids long. Germline V gene lookup returns CDR1 MDHEN and CDR2 SYDVKM.